This passage covers 13 T cell receptor beta chains from one sample sequenced in a study of tumor-infiltrating lymphocytes in primary liver carcinoma. The researchers produced TCR beta cDNA from 450 to 600 ng total RNA with a constant-region primer. Slightly modified ARM-PCR served as the procedure for the TCR beta libraries. These libraries came from three rounds of nested multiplex PCR. The study ran its first two PCR rounds for around 9 cycles each, using TRBV1-TRBV30 forward primers and a C-beta reverse primer. MiXCR was run by TCRdb on the multiplex PCR reads, yielding one entry per CDR3 protein. This table has 95,000 to 100,000 distinct CDR3 sequences, around 73% appearing once. For each extraction, RNA and DNA were obtained together from 20-30 mg of unsorted bulk tissue. The sample comprised liver tumor tissue from sampling region 2. The sample's subset: tumor region T2, inferior pole. The receptor source for this set is a woman in her sixties with primary liver carcinoma and hepatitis B virus infection.

As to this clonotype: A read error may be the cause here, since a much bigger clone is one base away. The chain recombines TRBV5-4 with TRBJ2-5; D remains ambiguous. This CDR3 is built from 15 residues. Germline CDR1 reads SGHNT; CDR2 reads YYREEE (reference sequence). V shed 4 bases and J shed 0 bases, with 13 bases lying between them. The CDR3 protein is CASSRLFAHQETQYF. DNA of the CDR3: TGTGCCAGCAGCCGATTATTCGCTCACCAAGAGACCCAGTACTTC.

A remark on this clonotype: With a much larger clone just one base away, this may be a read error. The chain is built from TRBV7-8 and TRBJ1-5; D uncertain. The germline V gene has CDR1 SGHVS and CDR2 FQNEAQ. The CDR3 has 15 residues. The CDR3 loop reads CASNLVSYSNQPQHF. The CDR3 bases are TGTGCCAGCAACTTAGTGAGCTATAGCAATCAGCCCCAGCATTTT.

This clonotype was recorded only once. The germline gene is not matched at one end of the junction; a read error may be the cause. V gene TRBV12-3 or TRBV12-4 combines with J gene TRBJ2-7; 9 nucleotides line up with TRBD2. The length of the CDR3 is 14 residues. In nucleotides, the CDR3 is TGTGCCAGCACACCCCTAGCGGGACACTACGAGCAGTATTTC. The encoded protein is CASTPLAGHYEQYF.

The V gene is TRBV12-3 or TRBV12-4, the J gene TRBJ2-2, with D perhaps being TRBD1 or TRBD2 (5 bases each). The CDR3 runs to 15 residues. V dropped 3 bases and J dropped 9 bases, with 17 bases sitting between them. The CDR3 loop is CASSLSGPRARELFF. CDR3 coding DNA: TGTGCCAGCAGTTTGTCGGGACCCCGGGCCCGGGAGCTGTTTTTT.

This clonotype was counted between two and nine times. The rearrangement uses TRBV5-1 and TRBJ2-2; D is possibly TRBD1 (8 bases). Trimming took off 4 bases at V and 1 base at J, with 23 bases between the two ends. CDR1 and CDR2 from the germline V gene are SGHRS and YFSETQ. The CDR3 loop spans 19 amino acids. CDR3 bases: TGCGCCAGCAGCCTCCTAATTTCGCGGGGGACAGGGAACACCGGGGAGCTGTTTTTT. This gives the protein CASSLLISRGTGNTGELFF.

Of note for this clonotype: Given the absence of the conserved phenylalanine or tryptophan at the CDR3 end, a read error is likely. This chain joins TRBV4-1 and TRBJ2-2; D gene uncertain. The CDR3 has 14 residues. The germline CDR1 and CDR2 sequences are MGHRA and YSYEKL. Trimming stripped 0 bases from V and 7 bases from J, with 9 bases between. The CDR3 here is CASSQDWIDGELFI. The CDR3 nucleotides are TGCGCCAGCAGCCAAGATTGGATAGACGGGGAGCTGTTTATT.

The V gene is TRBV11-2, the J gene TRBJ1-2; D ambiguous. Germline CDR1 reads SGHAT; CDR2 reads FQNNGV. This CDR3 is 14 amino acids long. Trimming took off 0 bases at V and 3 bases at J, with 8 bases between the two ends. The DNA of the CDR3 is TGTGCCAGCAGCTTAGATGGAACAGACTATGGCTACACCTTC. This codes for CASSLDGTDYGYTF. The full variable domain, with the rest looked up from reference TRBV11-2 and TRBJ1-2, is EAGVAQSPRYKIIEKRQSVAFWCNPISGHATLYWYQQILGQGPKLLIQFQNNGVVDDSQLPKDRFSAERLKGVDSTLKIQPAKLEDSAVYLCASSLDGTDYGYTFGSGTRLTVV.

A word on this clonotype: The final CDR3 position lacks the conserved phenylalanine or tryptophan, pointing to a likely read error. V is TRBV11-2 and J is TRBJ2-2; D is unclear. This CDR3 is 15 amino acids long. Germline values: CDR1 SGHAT, CDR2 FQNNGV. The CDR3 nucleotides are TGTCCCAGCAGCCATCCGCAAGGACCGACCGGGGAGCTGTTTTAT. It codes for CPSSHPQGPTGELFY.

Details on this clonotype: A much larger clone lies a single base off, so this may be a read error. The chain joins TRBV20-1 to TRBJ2-7; 8 bases align to TRBD1. The CDR3 covers 13 residues. CDR1 DFQATT and CDR2 SNEGSKA come from the germline V gene (reference sequence). The CDR3, as DNA: TGCAGTGCCCAAACCCCAGGGGGCGGCGAGCAGCACTTC. Encoded protein: CSAQTPGGGEQHF.

This clonotype was detected a few times. The rearrangement links TRBV16 to TRBJ2-1; 7 bases align to TRBD2. With V trimmed by 1 base and J by 9 bases, 6 bases remained unmatched. The CDR3 runs 14 residues. CDR1 is KGHSY, CDR2 FQNENV, per germline. The CDR3 protein is CASSQFGRDGEQFF. Written as DNA, the CDR3 is TGTGCCAGCAGCCAATTTGGGAGGGATGGTGAGCAGTTCTTC.

To note about this clonotype: In this CDR3 the conserved last residue, phenylalanine or tryptophan, is missing, so a read error is likely. The DNA is left out, because the CDR3 cannot be placed on it with certainty; the CDR3 is given as TCRdb lists it. The V and J genes are TRBV29-1 and TRBJ2-3; TRBD1 reflects the table's D call only, with no check against the DNA. The CDR3 spans 11 residues, counting both ends. The germline CDR1 and CDR2 sequences are SQVTM and ANQGSEA. This chain's CDR3 is CGVADRGRVYC.

This clonotype was counted ten times or more. This chain connects TRBV12-3 or TRBV12-4 to TRBJ2-3; TRBD2 matches 7 bases. The V and J ends lost 1 base and 2 bases, in that order; junction bases with no gene match: 6. The CDR3 covers 16 residues. Here the CDR3 DNA reads TGTGCCAGCAGTTTAGGGGACGGGGGGATCACAGATACGCAGTATTTT. Its protein is CASSLGDGGITDTQYF.

Note on this clonotype: One end of the junction fails to match germline, which may point to a read error. The CDR3 protein is CVSSLGRGEWGVDKQSF. The CDR3 region has the DNA TGTGTCAGCAGCTTAGGTCGGGGGGAGTGGGGTGTCGATAAGCAGTCCTTC. This chain uses TRBV11-3 with TRBJ2-1; 7 bases agree with TRBD2. The germline gives CDR1 SGHNT, CDR2 YENEEA. CDR3 size: 17 residues.